The clone carrying this T cell receptor (beta chain) was recorded a few times. Its antigen is unidentified. The data were obtained in a study of cytomegalovirus exposure and HLA in healthy donors. Findings and limits, study-wide: Later genetic work tied a missense DCLRE1C variant to beta-chain V and J trimming. TCR sequences were mostly rare, though some public TCRs occurred in many donors.

60 Vbeta and 13 Jbeta primers were used in PCR. Measured with immunoSEQ multiplex PCR; TCRdb has only the in-frame clones, and not every one. The table has under 170,000 clones, roughly 77% seen once; the top ten hold 3.5%. This CDR3 spans 15 amino acids. Trimming pared 5 bases from V and 4 bases from J, leaving 15 bases between. CDR1 and CDR2 (germline): SGHTA, FQGNSA. This TCR came from a human donor in good health. The gene calls are TRBV7-2 and TRBJ1-3, with TRBD1 as a possible D gene (6 bases). The specimen sequenced was PBMCs. The CDR3 protein is CASSNFLGTGNTIYF. DNA of the CDR3: TGTGCCAGCAGCAATTTTCTAGGGACAGGAAACACCATATATTTT.